This T cell receptor (beta chain) came from a study of glioma-infiltrating T cells. Germline V lookup: CDR1 LNHNV, CDR2 YYDKDF (reference sequence). This CDR3 contains 19 residues. The V and J ends lost 3 bases and 0 bases respectively, with 21 bases between them. This clonotype has at least ten counts. Antigen: not known. Notes on the study in general: CDR3 overlap between tissue and blood was very small. Gliomas, especially low-grade, showed above-expected tissue-blood divergence; non-neoplastic patients showed below.

The iRepertoire nested amplicon-rescue multiplex PCR amplified TCR alpha and beta CDR3s from RNA. For one-step reverse transcription and amplification, 100-400 ng of tissue mRNA or PBMC total RNA was used. In TCRdb, the multiplex PCR reads were re-called with MiXCR into one record per CDR3 protein. This table has roughly 42,000 distinct CDR3 sequences, about 22% appearing once. V and J are TRBV15 and TRBJ1-5, with D perhaps TRBD1 (5 bases). Sequencing used glioma tissue, nonneoplastic brain tissue, or PBMCs (not recorded which). The source of this sequence is a human donor with low-grade glioma or glioblastoma, undergoing nonglioma brain surgery, or in good health (not recorded which). The CDR3: CATSRVPGPGGYSNQPQHF. The CDR3 nucleotides read TGTGCCACCAGCAGGGTCCCCGGCCCTGGGGGTTATAGCAATCAGCCCCAGCATTTT.